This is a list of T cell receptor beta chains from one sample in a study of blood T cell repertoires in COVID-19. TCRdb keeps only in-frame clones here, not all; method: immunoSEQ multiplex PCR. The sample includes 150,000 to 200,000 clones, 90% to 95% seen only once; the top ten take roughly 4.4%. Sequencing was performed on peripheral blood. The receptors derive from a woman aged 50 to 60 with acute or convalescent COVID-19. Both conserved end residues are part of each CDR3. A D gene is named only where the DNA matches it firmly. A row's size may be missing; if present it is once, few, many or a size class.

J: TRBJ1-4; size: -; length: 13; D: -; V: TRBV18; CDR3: CASSLGQTEKLFF; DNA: TGTGCCAGCTCACTTGGACAGACCGAAAAACTGTTTTTT
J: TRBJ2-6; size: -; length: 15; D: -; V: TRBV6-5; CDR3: CASSTAGTGANVLTF; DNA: TGTGCCAGCAGTACTGCCGGGACTGGGGCCAACGTCCTGACTTTC
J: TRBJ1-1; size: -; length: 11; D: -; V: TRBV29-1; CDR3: CSVARRTEAFF; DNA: TGCAGCGTTGCGCGCAGGACTGAAGCTTTCTTT
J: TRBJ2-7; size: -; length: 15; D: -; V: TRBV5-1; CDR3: CASTIQGLQGDEQYF; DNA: TGCGCCAGCACCATCCAAGGTTTACAGGGCGACGAGCAGTACTTC
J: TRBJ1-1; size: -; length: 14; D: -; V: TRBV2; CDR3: CASRRGGRETEAFF; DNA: TGTGCCAGCAGGAGGGGGGGTAGAGAGACTGAAGCTTTCTTT
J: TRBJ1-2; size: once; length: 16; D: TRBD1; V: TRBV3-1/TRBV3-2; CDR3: CASSQERTGAIYGYTF; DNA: TGTGCCAGCAGCCAAGAAAGGACAGGGGCCATCTATGGCTACACCTTC
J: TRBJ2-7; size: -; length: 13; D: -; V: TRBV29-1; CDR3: CSVSQLAGDEQYF; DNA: TGCAGCGTCTCACAGCTCGCCGGTGACGAGCAGTACTTC
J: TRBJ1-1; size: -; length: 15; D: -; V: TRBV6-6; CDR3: CASSPLGGGDTEAFF; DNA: TGTGCCAGCAGTCCTCTCGGCGGGGGGGACACTGAAGCTTTCTTT
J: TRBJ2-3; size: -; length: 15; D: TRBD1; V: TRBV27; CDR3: CASSYGTGVTDTQYF; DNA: TGTGCCAGCAGTTACGGGACAGGGGTGACAGATACGCAGTATTTT
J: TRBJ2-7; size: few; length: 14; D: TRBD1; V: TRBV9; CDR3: CASSPGQGVFEQYF; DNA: TGTGCCAGCAGCCCCGGACAGGGAGTATTCGAGCAGTACTTC
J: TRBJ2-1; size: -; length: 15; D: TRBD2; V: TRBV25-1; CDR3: CASSGSGGYYNEQFF; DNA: TGTGCCAGCAGTGGAAGCGGGGGGTACTACAATGAGCAGTTCTTC
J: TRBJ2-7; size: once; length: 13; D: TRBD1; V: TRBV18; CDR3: CASSPGTGYEQYF; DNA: TGTGCCAGCTCACCCGGGACAGGGTACGAGCAGTACTTC
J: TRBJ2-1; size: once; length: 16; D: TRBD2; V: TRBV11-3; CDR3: CASSLGALADYNEQFF; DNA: TGTGCCAGCAGCTTAGGAGCCCTAGCGGACTACAATGAGCAGTTCTTC
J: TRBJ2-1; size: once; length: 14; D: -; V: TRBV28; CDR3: CASTPSGVYNEQFF; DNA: TGTGCCAGCACCCCGTCCGGGGTCTACAATGAGCAGTTCTTC
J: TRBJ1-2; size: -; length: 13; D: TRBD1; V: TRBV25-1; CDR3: CASSGVGQHGYTF; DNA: TGTGCCAGCAGTGGGGTGGGACAGCATGGCTACACCTTC
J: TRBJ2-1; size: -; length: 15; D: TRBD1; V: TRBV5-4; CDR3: CASSLTWTGFNEQFF; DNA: TGTGCCAGCAGCCTAACTTGGACAGGGTTCAATGAGCAGTTCTTC
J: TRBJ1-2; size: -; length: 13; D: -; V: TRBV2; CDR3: CASSEQGNYGYTF; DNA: TGTGCCAGCAGTGAACAGGGTAACTATGGCTACACCTTC
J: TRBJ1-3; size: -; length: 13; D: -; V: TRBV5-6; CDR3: CASSFGPGNTIYF; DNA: TGTGCCAGCAGCTTTGGGCCTGGAAACACCATATATTTT
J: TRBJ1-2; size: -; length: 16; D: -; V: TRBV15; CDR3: CATRRVDSFSFYGYTF; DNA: TGTGCCACCAGGAGGGTGGACAGCTTCAGTTTCTATGGCTACACCTTC
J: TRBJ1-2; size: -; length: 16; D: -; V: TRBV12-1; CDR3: CASSFWGTGKHYGYTF; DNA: TGTGCCAGCAGCTTTTGGGGGACAGGGAAGCACTATGGCTACACCTTC
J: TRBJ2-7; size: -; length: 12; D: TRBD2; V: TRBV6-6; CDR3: CAISGGSSEQYF; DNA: TGTGCCATTTCGGGAGGTAGTAGCGAGCAGTACTTC
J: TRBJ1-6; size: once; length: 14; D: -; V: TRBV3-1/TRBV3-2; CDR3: CASTPGLDNSPLHF; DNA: TGTGCCAGCACTCCGGGACTCGATAATTCACCCCTCCACTTT
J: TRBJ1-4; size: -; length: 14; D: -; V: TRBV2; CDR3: CASSEGLQNEKLFF; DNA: TGTGCCAGCAGTGAAGGCCTTCAGAATGAAAAACTGTTTTTT
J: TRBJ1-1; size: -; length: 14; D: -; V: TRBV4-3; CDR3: CASSQDRRGTEAFF; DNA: TGCGCCAGCAGCCAAGATCGGAGGGGCACTGAAGCTTTCTTT
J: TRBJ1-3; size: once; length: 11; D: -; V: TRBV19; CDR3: CASLAGNTIYF; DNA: TGTGCCAGTCTGGCCGGAAACACCATATATTTT
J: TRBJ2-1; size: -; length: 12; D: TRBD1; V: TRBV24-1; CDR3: CATSGGGHEQFF; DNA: TGTGCCACCAGTGGAGGGGGCCATGAGCAGTTCTTC
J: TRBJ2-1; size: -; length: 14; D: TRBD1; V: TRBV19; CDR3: CATSQGMSYNEQFF; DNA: TGTGCCACCTCACAGGGGATGTCCTACAATGAGCAGTTCTTC
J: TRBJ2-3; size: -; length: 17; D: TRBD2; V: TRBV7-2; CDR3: CASSLALAGAGTDTQYF; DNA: TGTGCCAGCAGCTTAGCACTAGCGGGGGCAGGCACAGATACGCAGTATTTT
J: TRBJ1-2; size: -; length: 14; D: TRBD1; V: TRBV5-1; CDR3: CASSLRQGVSGYTF; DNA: TGCGCCAGCAGCTTGAGACAGGGTGTAAGTGGCTACACCTTC
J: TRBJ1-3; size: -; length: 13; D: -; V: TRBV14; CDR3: CASSLPGGNTIYF; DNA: TGTGCCAGCAGCCTCCCCGGGGGAAACACCATATATTTT
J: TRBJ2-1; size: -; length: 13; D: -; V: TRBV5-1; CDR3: CASSGQGCDEQFF; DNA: TGCGCCAGCAGCGGTCAGGGTTGCGATGAGCAGTTCTTC
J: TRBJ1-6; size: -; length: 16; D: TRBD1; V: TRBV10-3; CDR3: CAISGDRDPPKSPLHF; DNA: TGTGCCATCAGTGGGGACAGGGACCCCCCAAAGTCACCCCTCCACTTT
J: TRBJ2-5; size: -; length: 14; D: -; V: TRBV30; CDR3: CAWSVLSREETQYF; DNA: TGTGCCTGGAGTGTATTATCCAGGGAAGAGACCCAGTACTTC
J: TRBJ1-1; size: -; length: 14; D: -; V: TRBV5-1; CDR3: CASSSSGGGRDAFF; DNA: TGCGCCAGCAGCTCTTCAGGCGGGGGTAGAGATGCTTTCTTT
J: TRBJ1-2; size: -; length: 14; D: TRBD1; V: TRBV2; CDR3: CASSTGTGGYGYTF; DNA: TGTGCCAGCAGTACCGGGACAGGAGGCTATGGCTACACCTTC
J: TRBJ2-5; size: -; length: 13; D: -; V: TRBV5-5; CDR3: CASSFGQKETQYF; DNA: TGTGCCAGCAGCTTCGGACAGAAGGAGACCCAGTACTTC
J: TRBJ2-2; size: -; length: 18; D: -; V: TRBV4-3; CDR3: CASSQDRFLGKNTGELFF; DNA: TGCGCCAGCAGCCAAGACAGGTTTCTCGGAAAAAACACCGGGGAGCTGTTTTTT
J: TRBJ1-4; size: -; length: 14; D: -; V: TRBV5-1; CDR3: CASSLEGFDEKLFF; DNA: TGCGCCAGCAGCTTGGAGGGGTTTGATGAAAAACTGTTTTTT
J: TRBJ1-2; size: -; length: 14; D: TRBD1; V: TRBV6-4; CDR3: CASSAGTANYGYTF; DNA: TGTGCCAGCAGTGCCGGGACAGCTAACTATGGCTACACCTTC
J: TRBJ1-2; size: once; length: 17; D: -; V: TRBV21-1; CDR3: CASSNLEGRCYVYGYTF; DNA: TGTGCCAGCAGCAATCTGGAGGGAAGGTGTTACGTCTATGGCTACACCTTC
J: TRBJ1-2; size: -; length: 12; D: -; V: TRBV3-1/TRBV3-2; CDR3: CATYTGKNGYTF; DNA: TGTGCCACCTATACAGGAAAGAATGGCTACACCTTC
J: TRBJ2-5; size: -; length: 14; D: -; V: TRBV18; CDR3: CASSPGSREETQYF; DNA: TGTGCCAGCTCACCAGGGAGTCGGGAAGAGACCCAGTACTTC
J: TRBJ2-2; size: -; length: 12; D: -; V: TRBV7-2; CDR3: CASSVGTGELFF; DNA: TGTGCCAGCAGCGTCGGGACCGGGGAGCTGTTTTTT
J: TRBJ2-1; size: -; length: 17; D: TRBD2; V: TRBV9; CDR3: CASSPRTSGSSYNEQFF; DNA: TGTGCCAGCAGCCCACGGACTAGCGGTAGCTCCTACAATGAGCAGTTCTTC
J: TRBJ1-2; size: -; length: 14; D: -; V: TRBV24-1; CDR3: CATSDSGLNYGYTF; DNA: TGTGCCACCAGTGATTCAGGTCTTAACTATGGCTACACCTTC